This entry lists 28 T cell receptor beta chains sequenced from one sample in a study of CD8 T cells in ankylosing spondylitis. Study observations and caveats: Seemingly distinctive of ankylosing spondylitis blood was a TCR beta motif formed by eight highly homologous variants.

TCRdb used MiXCR to reprocess the 5' RACE reads, holding one entry per CDR3 protein. The sample includes more than 650,000 distinct CDR3 sequences, approximately 10% of them seen just once. These receptors lack a known antigen. The specimen sequenced was blood, either unsorted or a sorted T cell fraction (not recorded which). Receptor source: a male donor with ankylosing spondylitis.

The table lists this clonotype with many counts. The chain recombines TRBV7-2 with TRBJ2-7; tentative D call: TRBD1 (6 bases). The CDR3 is 15 amino acids. The V gene lost 1 base and the J gene lost 3 bases, with 13 bases spanning the gap. Germline lookup yields CDR1 SGHTA and CDR2 FQGNSA. CDR3: CASSLVWDTNYEQYF. Here the CDR3 DNA reads TGTGCCAGCAGCTTAGTTTGGGACACCAACTACGAGCAGTACTTC.

Only one count was recorded for this clonotype. The chain recombines TRBV18 with TRBJ1-1; the D gene is possibly TRBD1 (5 bases). Germline-derived CDR1 and CDR2 are KGHSH and LQKENI. V was clipped by 7 bases and J by 3 bases, with 18 bases between them. CDR3 size: 15 residues. CDR3 DNA sequence: TGTGCCAGCTACGAAAGGACACCTGGTTACACTGAAGCTTTCTTT. Protein: CASYERTPGYTEAFF.

J is TRBJ2-2 and V is TRBV27; 11 bases map to TRBD1. Unmatched junction bases numbered 7, after V lost 3 bases and J lost 4 bases. Per germline, CDR1 MNHEY and CDR2 SMNVEV (reference sequence). The CDR3 has 17 amino acids. The CDR3 sequence is CASSFLGQGASTGELFF. In DNA, the CDR3 is TGTGCCAGCAGTTTCCTTGGACAGGGGGCTTCCACCGGGGAGCTGTTTTTT.

This clonotype was picked up a small number of times. The V call is TRBV6-1, the J call TRBJ2-2; 7 nucleotides line up with TRBD1. Germline V gene sequence: CDR1 MNHNS, CDR2 SASEGT. The CDR3 totals 14 residues. V was pared by 4 bases and J by 7 bases, with 6 bases of the junction left unmatched. For the CDR3, the DNA is TGTGCCAGCAGTGGAGGGGGCTCTAGCGGGGAGCTGTTTTTT. This translates into CASSGGGSSGELFF.

This clonotype showed up many times. The chain employs TRBV5-5 and TRBJ1-2, with a possible D match to TRBD1 (6 bases). V gave up 4 bases and J gave up 2 bases, with 9 bases separating them. The length of the CDR3 is 13 residues. The germline gives CDR1 SGHKS, CDR2 YYEKEE (reference sequence). The CDR3: CASSVGQNYGYTF. The CDR3 DNA reads TGTGCCAGCAGCGTTGGACAGAACTATGGCTACACCTTC.

This clonotype was recorded a few times. V usage is TRBV5-1 and J usage is TRBJ1-1; D remains unclear. Germline CDR1 is SGHRS and CDR2 is YFSETQ. The CDR3 extends over 14 amino acids. Between the trimmed V and J ends, which lost 4 bases and 1 base, there was a span of 11 bases. The CDR3 region has the DNA TGCGCCAGCAGCGCCCTCTCGGGGAACACTGAAGCTTTCTTT. Amino acids: CASSALSGNTEAFF.

This clonotype was recorded many times. J is TRBJ2-7 and V is TRBV7-6; D is undetermined. Germline V gives CDR1 SGHVS, CDR2 FNYEAQ. There are 12 residues in the CDR3. The ends were cut back, 1 base at V and 9 bases at J, with 10 bases in the middle. The CDR3 loop reads CASSLGVPVQYF. The CDR3 DNA reads as TGTGCCAGCAGCTTAGGGGTTCCTGTGCAGTACTTC.

This clonotype showed up many times. The CDR3: CASSRGDRENGYTF. CDR3 nucleotides: TGTGCCAGCAGCAGAGGGGACAGGGAAAATGGCTACACCTTC. The chain has TRBV12-3 or TRBV12-4 and TRBJ1-2; 9 bases line up with TRBD1. V lost 6 bases and J lost 6; bases outside the gene matches: 8. This CDR3 comprises 14 residues.

This clonotype has ten or more counts. The rearrangement uses TRBV29-1 and TRBJ2-7; D not resolved. The germline CDR1 and CDR2 sequences are SQVTM and ANQGSEA. Deletions cut 6 bases from V and 0 bases from J, with 18 bases between. The CDR3 spans 15 residues. As DNA, the CDR3 is TGCAGCGTCATAACCCCCCCTGTGGGCTCCTACGAGCAGTACTTC. It codes for CSVITPPVGSYEQYF.

This clonotype was seen a few times. The chain is built from TRBV10-3 and TRBJ1-6; 7 nucleotides agree with TRBD1. The junction had 11 bases not matched to a gene; V was cut back by 0 bases and J by 0 bases. Germline-derived CDR1 and CDR2 are ENHRY and SYGVKD. The CDR3 totals 20 residues. The CDR3 sequence is CAISESGRGRPSSYNSPLHF. CDR3 nucleotide sequence: TGTGCCATCAGTGAGTCGGGGAGGGGGCGCCCGAGCTCCTATAATTCACCCCTCCACTTT.

V usage is TRBV2 and J usage is TRBJ2-7; TRBD2 matches 13 bases. The CDR3 loop spans 16 amino acids. Germline V CDR1 and CDR2: SNHLY, FYNNEI. The trim removed 3 bases at V and 4 bases at J, leaving 6 bases unmatched. The CDR3 loop reads CASSDRGLAGDYEQYF. DNA for the CDR3: TGTGCCAGCAGTGACCGTGGACTAGCGGGAGATTACGAGCAGTACTTC. Based on the CDR3 plus reference TRBV2 and TRBJ2-7, the full variable domain is EPEVTQTPSHQVTQMGQEVILRCVPISNHLYFYWYRQILGQKVEFLVSFYNNEISEKSEIFDDQFSVERPDGSNFTLKIRSTKLEDSAMYFCASSDRGLAGDYEQYFGPGTRLTVT.

This clonotype was counted at least ten times. In DNA, the CDR3 is TGTGCCAGCAGCTCTACAGGGACCGGGGAGCTGTTTTTT. Its translation is CASSSTGTGELFF. The gene calls are TRBV7-9 and TRBJ2-2; the D gene is possibly TRBD1 (6 bases). CDR1 and CDR2 (germline): SEHNR, FQNEAQ (reference sequence). Trimming pared 4 bases from V and 5 bases from J, leaving 8 bases between. The CDR3 consists of 13 residues.

In regard to this clonotype: A much larger clone sits a single nucleotide away, making a read error possible. This rearrangement joins TRBV20-1 to TRBJ2-7; D might be TRBD1 (6 bases). The V end lost 4 bases, the J end lost 2 bases, and 6 bases lay between the germline ends. The CDR3 contains 11 residues. Per the germline V gene, CDR1 is DFQATT and CDR2 is SNEGSKA (reference sequence). The chain's CDR3 is CSANRAYEQYF. CDR3 DNA: TGCAGTGCTAACAGGGCCTACGAGCAGTACTTC.

The sample holds a few counts of this clonotype. This chain uses TRBV15 with TRBJ2-2; D is ambiguous. With 1 base removed from V and 2 bases from J, the gap between germline ends came to 5 bases. The V gene's germline CDR1 is LNHNV and CDR2 YYDKDF (reference sequence). This CDR3 region has 14 residues. The CDR3 is CATSRASNTGELFF. The DNA of the CDR3 is TGTGCCACCAGCAGAGCTTCAAACACCGGGGAGCTGTTTTTT.

This clonotype was detected only a few times. The V and J genes are TRBV7-6 and TRBJ1-6, with 12 bases that match TRBD1. The J segment lost 4 bases and the V segment lost 2 bases, leaving 9 bases of the junction unmatched. Germline values: CDR1 SGHVS, CDR2 FNYEAQ. The CDR3 is made up of 19 amino acids. The CDR3 spells CASSLLGQGAPGYNSPLHF. CDR3 DNA sequence: TGTGCCAGCAGCTTACTGGGACAGGGGGCGCCGGGATATAATTCACCCCTCCACTTT.

The table lists this clonotype with a few counts. The chain has TRBV18 and TRBJ1-1; a possible D gene is TRBD1 (5 bases). V lost 4 bases and J lost 1, with 13 bases in between. CDR3 length equals 15 residues. CDR1 is KGHSH and CDR2 is LQKENI in the germline V gene. In DNA, the CDR3 is TGTGCCAGCTCACAACGGGGGGGTTCGAACACTGAAGCTTTCTTT. Translated: CASSQRGGSNTEAFF.

This clonotype has a count of ten or more. V gene TRBV20-1 combines with J gene TRBJ1-1, with D possibly matching TRBD1 (5 bases). CDR1 and CDR2 (germline): DFQATT, SNEGSKA (reference sequence). The CDR3 runs to 15 residues. V dropped 3 bases and J dropped 1 base, with 15 bases sitting between them. The CDR3 DNA sequence: TGCAGTGCTAGGAGGAGGCTGGGGGGGAACACTGAAGCTTTCTTT. Translation gives CSARRRLGGNTEAFF.

This clonotype was observed a handful of times. The chain has TRBV11-2 and TRBJ2-2; TRBD1 matches at 8 bases. There are 15 residues in the CDR3. The junction had 6 bases not matched to a gene; V was cut back by 2 bases and J by 7 bases. The germline CDR1 and CDR2 sequences are SGHAT and FQNNGV. The CDR3 DNA sequence: TGTGCCAGCAGCTTAAACCAGGGGGCTAACGGGGAGCTGTTTTTT. This gives the protein CASSLNQGANGELFF.

This clonotype was observed many times. The chain recombines TRBV7-8 with TRBJ2-2, with 10 nucleotides matching TRBD1. The germline V gene has CDR1 SGHVS and CDR2 FQNEAQ. The junction had 4 bases not matched to a gene; V was cut back by 5 bases and J by 7 bases. This CDR3 is built from 14 residues. The CDR3: CASSRGQGGGELFF. The CDR3 DNA follows: TGTGCCAGCAGCCGCGGACAGGGGGGCGGGGAGCTGTTTTTT.

This clonotype showed up many times. The rearrangement joins TRBV7-8 to TRBJ1-2; D not resolved. Germline V gives CDR1 SGHVS, CDR2 FQNEAQ. Trimming took off 1 base at V and 6 bases at J, with 9 bases between the two ends. The CDR3 has 13 amino acids. This chain's CDR3 is CASSLVRENGYTF. The CDR3 DNA is TGTGCCAGCAGCTTAGTCCGGGAGAATGGCTACACCTTC.

This clonotype was seen a handful of times. CDR3 nucleotides: TGTGCCAGCAGTTTAAAGGGGCCAGGACCTCCCTACGAGCAGTACTTC. This gives the protein CASSLKGPGPPYEQYF. This chain joins TRBV27 and TRBJ2-7, with D perhaps TRBD1 (5 bases). Germline CDR1 and CDR2: MNHEY and SMNVEV (reference sequence). The V end was cut by 2 bases, the J end by 2 bases, with 16 bases between. The CDR3 spans 16 residues.

This chain connects TRBV27 to TRBJ2-7; TRBD1 might be the D (6 bases). The germline V gene encodes CDR1 MNHEY and CDR2 SMNVEV (reference sequence). V was trimmed by 5 bases and J by 2 bases, leaving 13 bases between them. The CDR3 is made up of 14 amino acids. CDR3: CASSAQGGTYEQYF. The CDR3 bases are TGTGCCAGCAGTGCACAGGGTGGGACCTACGAGCAGTACTTC.

The CDR3: CSASVGGDQPQHF. The DNA of the CDR3 is TGCAGTGCTAGTGTCGGGGGCGATCAGCCCCAGCATTTT. This chain connects TRBV20-1 to TRBJ1-5; weak D call: TRBD1 (6 bases). Germline assignment: CDR1 DFQATT and CDR2 SNEGSKA (reference sequence). The germline V and J ends were trimmed by 3 bases and 5 bases, with 11 bases remaining between them. The CDR3 extends over 13 amino acids.

There are many counts of this clonotype. The V gene is TRBV20-1, the J gene TRBJ1-6; D call uncertain. This CDR3 comprises 14 residues. Germline assignment: CDR1 DFQATT and CDR2 SNEGSKA (reference sequence). V shed 6 bases and J shed 8 bases, with 17 bases lying between them. The CDR3 DNA reads as TGCAGTGCAGCAAGGGCCCTGATGGATTCACCCCTCCACTTT. Translated: CSAARALMDSPLHF.

This clonotype was detected ten times or more. This chain connects TRBV20-1 to TRBJ2-7; D uncertain. With 1 base removed from V and 6 bases from J, the gap between germline ends came to 19 bases. From germline, CDR1 is DFQATT and CDR2 SNEGSKA (reference sequence). The CDR3 is 15 residues long. The CDR3: CSARAGATKVGEQYF. As DNA, the CDR3 is TGCAGTGCTAGAGCTGGAGCCACTAAGGTTGGCGAGCAGTACTTC.

This clonotype appeared many times. This chain uses TRBV20-1 with TRBJ2-1; 7 nucleotides align to TRBD2. J gave up 1 base and V 1 base, and 4 bases lay outside the gene matches. The length of the CDR3 is 15 residues. CDR1 is DFQATT, CDR2 SNEGSKA, per germline (reference sequence). CDR3 sequence: CSARGGTISYNEQFF. For the CDR3, the DNA is TGCAGTGCTAGAGGAGGGACTATATCCTACAATGAGCAGTTCTTC.

The V gene is TRBV6-5, the J gene TRBJ2-1; no clear D. The V gene lost 0 bases and the J gene lost 5 bases, with 11 bases spanning the gap. The CDR3 length is 15 residues. Germline CDR1 reads MNHEY; CDR2 reads SVGAGI. The CDR3 bases are TGTGCCAGCAGTTACTCTGGGCCTAGAAACAATGAGCAGTTCTTC. Amino acid sequence: CASSYSGPRNNEQFF.

The DNA for the CDR3 is TGTGCCACCAGTGAATGGGGGTCATCCGAGCAGTACTTC. Its protein is CATSEWGSSEQYF. V gene TRBV24-1 combines with J gene TRBJ2-7, with D perhaps assigned TRBD1 or TRBD2 (5 bases each). The CDR3 consists of 13 residues. Germline V gives CDR1 KGHDR, CDR2 SFDVKD. V lost 4 bases and J lost 6, with 12 bases in between.